These T cell receptor beta chains were read from a single sample in a study of CD8 T cells in Susac syndrome. One entry per CDR3 protein results from TCRdb running MiXCR on the immunoSEQ multiplex PCR reads. The sample lists a few hundred thousand distinct CDR3 sequences; over 90% were seen once. Sequenced input: CD4+ T cells from PBMCs. Source of these receptors: a human donor with multiple sclerosis. CDR3s include the opening cysteine and the closing phenylalanine or tryptophan. The D gene is left open where the match is weak.

v_call d_call cdr3_aa
TRBV2 - CASRGDRLYGYTF
TRBV20-1 TRBD1 CSARETGGGYGYTF
TRBV24-1 - CATSRHDSNQPQHF
TRBV7-2 - CASSLGAPWGTQYF
TRBV2 - CARGSLTNTEAFF
TRBV14 TRBD1 CASSQERQTGNGYTF
TRBV11-2 TRBD2 CASSARLAGDMDEQFF
TRBV7-3 TRBD1 CASSSTGFMSPLHF
TRBV18 TRBD2 CASSPLGGTKGYEQYF
TRBV30 - CAWRRPGYGYTF
TRBV18 - CASSPPSGTQPQHF
TRBV6-5 - CASSSATVRTNYGYTF
TRBV12-3/TRBV12-4 - CASSLKGANTEAFF
TRBV30 - CAWSVYSTYGYTF
TRBV30 - CAGQRGGQDGYTF
TRBV15 TRBD1 CATSRSRDSYGYTF
TRBV7-8 TRBD1 CASRIRGRDEQFF
TRBV20-1 TRBD1 CSSDRGGLNTEAFF
TRBV15 - CATSPGLNF
TRBV3-1 - CASSQDTGQPQHF
TRBV20-1 - CSASKRTTLSGTDTQYF
TRBV18 - CASSPEGRRQPQHF
TRBV5-1 - CASSLGLRQSDGYTF
TRBV7-9 - CASSTTDSQETQYF
TRBV29-1 TRBD1 CSVGWDRGPSRGYTF
TRBV9 - CASSGGAGTEAFF
TRBV6-5 - CASSRDKNTEAFF
TRBV5-6 TRBD1 CASSSTGGLYTGELFF
TRBV30 - CAWSRLAYNELFF
TRBV12-3/TRBV12-4 - CASGPADYGYTF
TRBV29-1 TRBD1 CSALTAGTVSNYGYTF
TRBV30 - CAWNPLVKNEQFF
TRBV4-2 - CASSQVWSVGPGELFF
TRBV7-8 - CASSSKWTAEKLFF
TRBV2 TRBD1 CASRTYRAQGYGYTF
TRBV25-1 - CASGIRAGQGDNEQFF
TRBV7-9 - CASSLGAGIEEKLFF
TRBV19 TRBD1 CASSIGGTVNYGYTF
TRBV30 - CASGYNEQFF
TRBV4-2 TRBD2 CASSQASGAYSYNEQFF
TRBV11-3 TRBD1 CASSLLQGAGNEQFF
TRBV14 - CASSQDANYGYTF
TRBV29-1 - CSVVGSMNTEAFF
TRBV20-1 TRBD1 CSAPAGDRGPDTQYF
TRBV4-1 TRBD1 CASSLGQGASTEAFF
TRBV29-1 - CSAQGNRANSYNEQFF
TRBV20-1 TRBD1 CSAFRDSQDYGYTF
TRBV29-1 - CSVKGLLNEQFF
TRBV28 - CASSFQEGFWETQYF
TRBV2 TRBD1 CASRARDREYGEQFF
TRBV3-1 TRBD1 CASSQPTGSYEQYF
TRBV5-4 - CASSWDIEETQYF
TRBV6-1 TRBD2 CASNKAGESGVIQYF
TRBV29-1 - CSVGVWDASSPLHF